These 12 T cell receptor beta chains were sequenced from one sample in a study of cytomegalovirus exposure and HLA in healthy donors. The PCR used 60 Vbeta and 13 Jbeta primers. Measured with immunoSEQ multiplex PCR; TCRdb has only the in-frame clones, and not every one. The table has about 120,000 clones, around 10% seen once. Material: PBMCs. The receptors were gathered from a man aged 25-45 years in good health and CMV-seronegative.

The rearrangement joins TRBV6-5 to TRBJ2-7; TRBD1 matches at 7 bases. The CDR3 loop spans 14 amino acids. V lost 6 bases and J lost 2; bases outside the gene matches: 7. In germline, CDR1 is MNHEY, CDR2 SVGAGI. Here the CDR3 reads CASRRDRATYEQYF. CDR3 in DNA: TGTGCCAGCAGGCGAGACAGGGCGACCTACGAGCAGTACTTC.

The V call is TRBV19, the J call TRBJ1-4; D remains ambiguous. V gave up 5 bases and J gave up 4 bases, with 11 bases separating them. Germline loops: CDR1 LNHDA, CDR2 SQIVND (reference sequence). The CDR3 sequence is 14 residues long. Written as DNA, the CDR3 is TGTGCCAGTAGTGAGGGCCTGATTAATGAAAAACTGTTTTTT. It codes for CASSEGLINEKLFF.

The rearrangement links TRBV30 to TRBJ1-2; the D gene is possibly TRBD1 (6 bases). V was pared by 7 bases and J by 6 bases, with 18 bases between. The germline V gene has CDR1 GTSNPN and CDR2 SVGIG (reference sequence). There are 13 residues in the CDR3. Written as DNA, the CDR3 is TGTGCCTCAGGACAGAAGAACGGCAATGGCTACACCTTC. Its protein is CASGQKNGNGYTF.

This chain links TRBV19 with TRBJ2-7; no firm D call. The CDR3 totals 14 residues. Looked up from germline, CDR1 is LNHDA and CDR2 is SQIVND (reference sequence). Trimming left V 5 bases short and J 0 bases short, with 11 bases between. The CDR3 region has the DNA TGTGCCAGTAGTTTTGGCGGTCCCTCCTACGAGCAGTACTTC. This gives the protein CASSFGGPSYEQYF.

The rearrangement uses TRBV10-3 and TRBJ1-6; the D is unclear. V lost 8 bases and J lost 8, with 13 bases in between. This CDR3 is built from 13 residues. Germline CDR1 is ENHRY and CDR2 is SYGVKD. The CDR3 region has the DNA TGTGCCATCCGCTCGGCTGGAGATTCACCCCTCCACTTT. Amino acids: CAIRSAGDSPLHF.

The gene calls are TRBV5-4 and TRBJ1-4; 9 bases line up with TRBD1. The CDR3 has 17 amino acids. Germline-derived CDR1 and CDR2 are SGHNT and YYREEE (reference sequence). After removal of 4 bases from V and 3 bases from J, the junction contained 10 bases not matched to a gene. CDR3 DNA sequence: TGTGCCAGCAGCGGGGCGGGGACAGGGTCGGCTAATGAAAAACTGTTTTTT. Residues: CASSGAGTGSANEKLFF.

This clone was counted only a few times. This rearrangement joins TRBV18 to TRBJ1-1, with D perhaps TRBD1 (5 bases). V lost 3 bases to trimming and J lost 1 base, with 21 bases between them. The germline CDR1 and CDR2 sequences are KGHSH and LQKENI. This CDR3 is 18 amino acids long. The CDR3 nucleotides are TGTGCCAGCTCACCCCAGGGAGGTTCGGGGGTAGGGAACACTGAAGCTTTCTTT. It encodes CASSPQGGSGVGNTEAFF.

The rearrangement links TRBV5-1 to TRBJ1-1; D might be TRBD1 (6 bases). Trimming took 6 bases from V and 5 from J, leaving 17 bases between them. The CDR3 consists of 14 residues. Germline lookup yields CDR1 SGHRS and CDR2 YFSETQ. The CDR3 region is CASTTLGGRTEAFF. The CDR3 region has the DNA TGCGCCAGCACCACACTTGGGGGCAGGACTGAAGCTTTCTTT.

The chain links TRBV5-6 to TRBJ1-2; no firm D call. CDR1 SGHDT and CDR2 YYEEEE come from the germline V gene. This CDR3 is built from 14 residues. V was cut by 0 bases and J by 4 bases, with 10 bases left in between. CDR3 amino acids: CASSLDRQVYGYTF. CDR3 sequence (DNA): TGTGCCAGCAGCTTGGACCGGCAGGTCTATGGCTACACCTTC. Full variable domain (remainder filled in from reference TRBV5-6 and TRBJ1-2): DAGVTQSPTHLIKTRGQQVTLRCSPKSGHDTVSWYQQALGQGPQFIFQYYEEEERQRGNFPDRFSGHQFPNYSSELNVNALLLGDSALYLCASSLDRQVYGYTFGSGTRLTVV.

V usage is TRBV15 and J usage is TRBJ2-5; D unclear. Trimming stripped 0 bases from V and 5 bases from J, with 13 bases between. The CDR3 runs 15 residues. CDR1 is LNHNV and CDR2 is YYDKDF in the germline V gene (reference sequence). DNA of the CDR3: TGTGCCACCAGCAGAGAGAAGATGACTGGGGAGACCCAGTACTTC. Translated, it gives CATSREKMTGETQYF.

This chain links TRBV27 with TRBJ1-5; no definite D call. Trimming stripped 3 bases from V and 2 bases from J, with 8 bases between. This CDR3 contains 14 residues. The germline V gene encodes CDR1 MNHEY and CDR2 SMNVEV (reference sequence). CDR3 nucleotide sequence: TGTGCCAGCAGTTTCCGGTCCGGCAATCAGCCCCAGCATTTT. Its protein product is CASSFRSGNQPQHF.

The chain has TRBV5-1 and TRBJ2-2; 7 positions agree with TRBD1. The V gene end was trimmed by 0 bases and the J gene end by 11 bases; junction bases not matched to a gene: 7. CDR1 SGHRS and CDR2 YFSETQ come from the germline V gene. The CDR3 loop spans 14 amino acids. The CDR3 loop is CASSLVLQGSELFF. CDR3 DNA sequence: TGCGCCAGCAGCTTGGTACTACAGGGGTCCGAGCTGTTTTTT.